These T cell receptor beta chains were read from a single sample in a study of T cell responses to AZD1222 COVID-19 vaccine. Profiling relied on immunoSEQ multiplex PCR, and the TCRdb table lists in-frame clones only, not all of them. The table lists 95,000 to 110,000 clones, 87% of them singletons. Sequencing used peripheral blood, obtained 28 days after the second AZD1222 dose. These receptors were taken from an adult who received the AZD1222 COVID-19 vaccine. Both conserved end residues are part of each CDR3. A D gene is named only where the DNA matches it firmly.

d_call | j_call | v_call | cdr3_nt | cdr3_aa
- | TRBJ1-1 | TRBV18 | TGTGCCAGCTCTTCCGGGGGTTTTAGTACTGAAGCTTTCTTT | CASSSGGFSTEAFF
- | TRBJ1-3 | TRBV5-1 | TGCGCCAGCAGCTTCGGCCCCTCGTCTGGAAACACCATATATTTT | CASSFGPSSGNTIYF
TRBD1 | TRBJ2-1 | TRBV2 | TGTGCCAGCAGCTGGACAGGCGAGCAGTTCTTC | CASSWTGEQFF
- | TRBJ2-2 | TRBV7-3 | TGTGCCAGCAGCTACACGAACACCGGGGAGCTGTTTTTT | CASSYTNTGELFF
- | TRBJ2-7 | TRBV2 | TGTGCCAGCAGTGAGGACACCTACGAGCAGTACTTC | CASSEDTYEQYF
- | TRBJ2-2 | TRBV11-3 | TGTGCCAGCAGAAAGAGGAGGATCGCCCGCCCGCTGTTTTTT | CASRKRRIARPLFF
- | TRBJ1-3 | TRBV6-5 | TGTGCCAGCAGAACGACAGTCGGAAACACCATATATTTT | CASRTTVGNTIYF
- | TRBJ1-4 | TRBV27 | TGTGCCAGCAGTTTATCGGGAGTAGGGCAGCGGGCAACTAATGAAAAACTGTTTTTT | CASSLSGVGQRATNEKLFF
- | TRBJ1-2 | TRBV2 | TGTGCCAGCAGTGAAAATCCGTACGGTGACTATGGCTACACCTTC | CASSENPYGDYGYTF
- | TRBJ1-2 | TRBV7-2 | TGTGCCAGCAGCTTAATGGTGGGGCCCGCCGGATATGGCTACACCTTC | CASSLMVGPAGYGYTF
- | TRBJ2-1 | TRBV29-1 | TGCAGCGCCCTTTACTCCTACAATGAGCAGTTCTTC | CSALYSYNEQFF